This note documents a single T cell receptor beta chain sequence. Its antigen is currently unknown. Via MiXCR, TCRdb re-called the 5' RACE reads, giving one row per CDR3 protein. The data hold about 440,000 distinct CDR3 sequences, with more than 15% observed a single time. The sample comes from a study of CD8 T cells in ankylosing spondylitis. General observations from the study: Apparently characteristic of ankylosing spondylitis blood was a TCR beta motif (about 8 highly homologous variants).

The CDR3 is 14 amino acids. V was clipped by 3 bases and J by 6 bases; unmatched bases: 3. Germline-derived CDR1 and CDR2 are ENHRY and SYGVKD. V usage is TRBV10-3 and J usage is TRBJ2-7; 12 bases fit TRBD1. This clonotype was obtained from a male donor with ankylosing spondylitis. Sequenced: blood, either unsorted or a sorted T cell fraction (not recorded which). CDR3 in DNA: TGTGCCATCAGTGAACCGGGACAGGGGGCCGAGCAGTACTTC. Its translation: CAISEPGQGAEQYF.